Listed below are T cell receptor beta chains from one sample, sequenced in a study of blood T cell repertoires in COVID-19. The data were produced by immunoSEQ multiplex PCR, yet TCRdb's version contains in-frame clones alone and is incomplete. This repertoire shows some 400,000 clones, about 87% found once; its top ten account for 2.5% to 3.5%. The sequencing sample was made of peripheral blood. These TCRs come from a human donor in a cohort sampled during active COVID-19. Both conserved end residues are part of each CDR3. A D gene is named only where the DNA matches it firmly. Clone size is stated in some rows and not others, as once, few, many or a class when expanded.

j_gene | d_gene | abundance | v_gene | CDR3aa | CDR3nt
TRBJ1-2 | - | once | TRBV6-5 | CASRHTASSDYGYTF | TGTGCCAGCCGGCACACAGCTTCATCTGACTATGGCTACACCTTC
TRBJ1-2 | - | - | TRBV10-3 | CAISEPGQGGYGYTF | TGTGCCATCAGTGAGCCGGGCCAAGGGGGCTATGGCTACACCTTC
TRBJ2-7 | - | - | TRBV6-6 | CASSYSRGYEQYF | TGTGCCAGCAGTTACTCGCGAGGCTACGAGCAGTACTTC
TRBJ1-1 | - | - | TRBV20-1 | CSASRAGHTEAFF | TGCAGTGCTAGTAGGGCAGGGCACACTGAAGCTTTCTTT
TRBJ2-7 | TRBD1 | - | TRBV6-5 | CASSYKAGTGDYEQYF | TGTGCCAGCAGTTACAAGGCGGGGACAGGGGACTACGAGCAGTACTTC
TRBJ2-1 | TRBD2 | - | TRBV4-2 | CASSQDYVGSGSVAYNEQFF | TGTGCCAGCAGCCAAGATTACGTTGGTAGCGGGAGTGTGGCCTACAATGAGCAGTTCTTC
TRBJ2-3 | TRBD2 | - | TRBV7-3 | CASSSGIAAGADTQYF | TGTGCCAGCAGTAGCGGAATAGCGGCGGGGGCAGATACGCAGTATTTT
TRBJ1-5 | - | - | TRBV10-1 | CASSAQGRYNQPQHF | TGCGCCAGCAGTGCCCAGGGCCGGTACAATCAGCCCCAGCATTTT
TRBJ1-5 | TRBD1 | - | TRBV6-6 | CASTGQGLSNQPQHF | TGTGCCAGCACTGGACAGGGCCTTAGCAATCAGCCCCAGCATTTT
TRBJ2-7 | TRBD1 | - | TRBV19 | CASSTTGTDSYEQYF | TGTGCCAGTAGTACGACCGGGACAGACTCCTACGAGCAGTACTTC
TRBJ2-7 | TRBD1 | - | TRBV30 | CAWTSGTGVIYEQYF | TGTGCCTGGACCTCGGGGACAGGGGTAATCTACGAGCAGTACTTC
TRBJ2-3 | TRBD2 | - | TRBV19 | CASATRGADTQYF | TGTGCCAGTGCCACTCGGGGGGCAGATACGCAGTATTTT
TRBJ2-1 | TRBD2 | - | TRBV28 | CASSSNGLVKPNEQFF | TGTGCCAGCAGTTCCAATGGACTAGTAAAACCCAATGAGCAGTTCTTC
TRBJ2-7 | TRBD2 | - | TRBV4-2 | CASSHSGSLYEQYF | TGTGCCAGCAGCCATAGCGGGAGCCTTTACGAGCAGTACTTC
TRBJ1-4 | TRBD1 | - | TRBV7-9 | CASSVRQGEEKLFF | TGTGCCAGCAGCGTGAGACAGGGAGAAGAAAAACTGTTTTTT
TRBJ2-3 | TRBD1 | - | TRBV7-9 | CASTRGRKDTQYF | TGTGCCAGCACCAGGGGGCGCAAAGATACGCAGTATTTT
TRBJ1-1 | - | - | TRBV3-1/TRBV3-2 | CASSQATVNTEAFF | TGTGCCAGCAGCCAAGCCACAGTCAACACTGAAGCTTTCTTT
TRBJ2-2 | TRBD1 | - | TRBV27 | CASSFRDRGPPGELFF | TGTGCCAGCAGTTTCCGGGACAGGGGGCCCCCCGGGGAGCTGTTTTTT
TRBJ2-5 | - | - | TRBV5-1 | CASSPNMAQETQYF | TGCGCCAGCAGCCCAAACATGGCCCAAGAGACCCAGTACTTC
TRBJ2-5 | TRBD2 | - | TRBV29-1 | CSVLAGQETQYF | TGCAGCGTTCTAGCGGGGCAAGAGACCCAGTACTTC
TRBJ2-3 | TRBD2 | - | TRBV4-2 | CASSRTSGLELDTQYF | TGTGCCAGCAGCCGGACCAGTGGACTAGAACTCGATACGCAGTATTTT
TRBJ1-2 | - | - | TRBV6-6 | CASKQSEGNYGYTF | TGTGCCAGCAAACAAAGTGAGGGTAACTATGGCTACACCTTC
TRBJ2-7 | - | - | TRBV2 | CASSETRVYEQYF | TGTGCCAGCAGTGAAACCAGGGTTTACGAGCAGTACTTC
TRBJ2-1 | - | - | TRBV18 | CASSPKQSPSSYNEQFF | TGTGCCAGCTCACCGAAACAGTCCCCAAGCTCCTACAATGAGCAGTTCTTC
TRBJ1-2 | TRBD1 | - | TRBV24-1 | CATSFGTDYGYTF | TGTGCCACCAGTTTCGGGACAGACTATGGCTACACCTTC
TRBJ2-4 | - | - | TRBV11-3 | CASSLHRSPPKNIQYF | TGTGCCAGCAGCTTGCACAGGTCTCCACCCAAAAACATTCAGTACTTC
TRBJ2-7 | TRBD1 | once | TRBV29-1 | CSVITGGKSSYEQYF | TGCAGCGTTATAACAGGGGGCAAGAGCTCCTACGAGCAGTACTTC
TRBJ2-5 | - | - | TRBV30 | CAWSGLTRWETQYF | TGTGCCTGGAGTGGACTTACAAGGTGGGAGACCCAGTACTTC
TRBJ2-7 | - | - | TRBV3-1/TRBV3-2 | CASTGSGLRDEQYF | TGTGCCAGCACTGGATCCGGCCTTCGGGACGAGCAGTACTTC
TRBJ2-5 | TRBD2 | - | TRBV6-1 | CASSDSGGATETQYF | TGTGCCAGCAGTGATAGCGGGGGGGCCACAGAGACCCAGTACTTC
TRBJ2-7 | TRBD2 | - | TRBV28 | CASSFRTSSPYEQYF | TGTGCCAGCAGTTTCCGGACTAGCTCCCCCTACGAGCAGTACTTC